Below, one TCR beta chain is given with its context. Blood sampling took place at baseline, cycle 4 day 1, and cycle 7 day 1. The germline gives CDR1 MNHEY, CDR2 SMNVEV (reference sequence). This CDR3 has 17 residues. V was cut by 2 bases and J by 0 bases, with 14 bases left in between. This entry is derived from a study of OX40 agonist ivuxolimab in advanced cancers. Study-level background: Patients undergoing dose escalation presented with hepatocellular carcinoma, melanoma, renal cell or head and neck cancer. Patients achieving partial responses numbered three: one hepatocellular carcinoma case and two cutaneous melanoma cases.

Using immunoSEQ multiplex PCR, the repertoire was profiled, and TCRdb retains in-frame clones only, with some absent. Seen here are 90,000 to 100,000 clones, about 86% observed once, and the top ten hold around 1.6%. The sequence was obtained from an adult with an advanced solid tumor such as melanoma, head and neck, liver or kidney cancer. The source material was CD4+ or CD8+ T cells sorted from blood, sampled in a trial of the OX40 agonist ivuxolimab. The chain has TRBV27 and TRBJ2-1; D is perhaps TRBD1 (6 bases). The CDR3, as DNA: TGTGCCAGCAGTTTACCCCCGCTGACAGGCTCCTACAATGAGCAGTTCTTC. It specifies CASSLPPLTGSYNEQFF.